The sequence of this T cell receptor (beta chain) was determined in a study of OX40 agonist ivuxolimab in advanced cancers. About the research overall: A partial response was reached by three patients: one with hepatocellular carcinoma and two with cutaneous melanoma.

Sequencing was performed with immunoSEQ multiplex PCR; in TCRdb, only in-frame clones are kept and a portion is missing. The sample lists under 85,000 clones; about 87% were seen once. From germline, CDR1 is LGHNA and CDR2 YSLEER. The CDR3 covers 15 residues. After removal of 0 bases from V and 4 bases from J, the junction contained 0 bases not matched to a gene. This clonotype was obtained from an adult with an advanced solid tumor such as melanoma, head and neck, liver or kidney cancer. The input for sequencing was CD4+ or CD8+ T cells sorted from blood, taken in a trial of the OX40 agonist ivuxolimab. The chain uses TRBV4-3 and TRBJ2-3; 11 bases fit TRBD2. This chain's CDR3 is CASSQDSGGADTQYF. CDR3 nucleotides: TGCGCCAGCAGCCAAGATAGCGGGGGGGCAGATACGCAGTATTTT.